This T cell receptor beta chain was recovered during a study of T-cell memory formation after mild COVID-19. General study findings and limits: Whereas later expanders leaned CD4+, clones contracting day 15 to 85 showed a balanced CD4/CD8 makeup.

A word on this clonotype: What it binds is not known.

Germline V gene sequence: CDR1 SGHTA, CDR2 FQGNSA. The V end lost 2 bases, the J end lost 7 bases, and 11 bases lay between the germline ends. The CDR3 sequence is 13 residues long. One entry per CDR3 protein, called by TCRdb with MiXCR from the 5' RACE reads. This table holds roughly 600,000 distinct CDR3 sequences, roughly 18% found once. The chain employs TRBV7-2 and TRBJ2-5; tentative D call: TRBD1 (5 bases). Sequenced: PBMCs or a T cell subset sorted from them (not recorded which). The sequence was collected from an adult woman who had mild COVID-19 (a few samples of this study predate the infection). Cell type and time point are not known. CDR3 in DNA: TGTGCCAGCAGCTTAAAGGGGCTCGGGACCCAGTACTTC. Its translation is CASSLKGLGTQYF.